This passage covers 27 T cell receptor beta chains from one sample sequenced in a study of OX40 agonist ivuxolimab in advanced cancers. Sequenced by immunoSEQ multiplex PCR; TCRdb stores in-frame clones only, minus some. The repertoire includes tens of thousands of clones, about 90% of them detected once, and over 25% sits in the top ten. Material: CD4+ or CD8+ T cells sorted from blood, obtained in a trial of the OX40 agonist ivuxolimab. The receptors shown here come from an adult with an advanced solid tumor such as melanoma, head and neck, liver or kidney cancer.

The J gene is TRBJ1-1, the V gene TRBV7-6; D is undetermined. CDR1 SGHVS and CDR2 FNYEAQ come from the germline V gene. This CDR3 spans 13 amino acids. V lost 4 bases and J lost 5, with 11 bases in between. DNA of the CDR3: TGTGCCAGCAGCTCCGGGGTTTGGACTGAAGCTTTCTTT. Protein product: CASSSGVWTEAFF.

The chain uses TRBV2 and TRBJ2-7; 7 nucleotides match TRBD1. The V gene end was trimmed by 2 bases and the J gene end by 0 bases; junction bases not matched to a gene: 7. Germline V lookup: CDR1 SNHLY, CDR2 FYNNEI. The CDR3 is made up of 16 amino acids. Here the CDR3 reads CASSEPDRSSSYEQYF. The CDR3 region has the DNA TGTGCCAGCAGTGAACCGGACAGGTCGAGCTCCTACGAGCAGTACTTC.

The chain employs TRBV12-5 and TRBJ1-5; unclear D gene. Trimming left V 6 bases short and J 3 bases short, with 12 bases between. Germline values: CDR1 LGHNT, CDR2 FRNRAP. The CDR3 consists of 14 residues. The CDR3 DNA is TGTGCTAGTGGAGTGGGAACAGACAATCAGCCCCAGCATTTT. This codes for CASGVGTDNQPQHF. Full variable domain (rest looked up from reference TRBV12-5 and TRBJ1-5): DARVTQTPRHKVTEMGQEVTMRCQPILGHNTVFWYRQTMMQGLELLAYFRNRAPLDDSGMPKDRFSAEMPDATLATLKIQPSEPRDSAVYFCASGVGTDNQPQHFGDGTRLSIL.

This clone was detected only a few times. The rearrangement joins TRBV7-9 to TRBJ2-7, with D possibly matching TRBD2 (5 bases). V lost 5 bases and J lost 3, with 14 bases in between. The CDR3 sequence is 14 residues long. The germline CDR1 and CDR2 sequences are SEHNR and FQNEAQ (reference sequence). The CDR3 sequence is CASSMGAGDYEQYF. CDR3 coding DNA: TGTGCCAGCAGCATGGGAGCCGGCGACTACGAGCAGTACTTC.

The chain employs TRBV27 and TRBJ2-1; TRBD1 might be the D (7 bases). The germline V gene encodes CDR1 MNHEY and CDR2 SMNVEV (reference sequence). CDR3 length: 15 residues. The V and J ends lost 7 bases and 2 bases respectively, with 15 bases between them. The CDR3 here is CASTLGGTAYNEQFF. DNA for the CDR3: TGTGCCAGCACCCTTGGCGGGACAGCCTACAATGAGCAGTTCTTC.

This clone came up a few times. DNA for the CDR3: TGTGCCAGCAGCTTAGCAGGGGCCCCCCTCCACTTT. It yields the protein CASSLAGAPLHF. The chain employs TRBV7-9 and TRBJ1-6, with D possibly matching TRBD1 (5 bases). Per germline, CDR1 SEHNR and CDR2 FQNEAQ (reference sequence). This CDR3 is built from 12 residues. Trimming shortened V by 0 bases and J by 13 bases, and 7 bases separated the two germline ends.

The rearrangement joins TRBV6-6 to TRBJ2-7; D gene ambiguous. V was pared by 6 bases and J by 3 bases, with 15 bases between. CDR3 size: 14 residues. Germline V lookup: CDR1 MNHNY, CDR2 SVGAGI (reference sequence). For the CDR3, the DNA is TGTGCCAGCAGCCCCCCCTGGGAACGCTACGAGCAGTACTTC. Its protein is CASSPPWERYEQYF.

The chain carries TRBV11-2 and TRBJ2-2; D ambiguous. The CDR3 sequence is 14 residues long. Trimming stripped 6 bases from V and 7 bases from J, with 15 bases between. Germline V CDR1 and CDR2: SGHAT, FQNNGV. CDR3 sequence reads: CASRTPPGHGELFF. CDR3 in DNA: TGTGCCAGCAGAACACCGCCTGGGCACGGGGAGCTGTTTTTT.

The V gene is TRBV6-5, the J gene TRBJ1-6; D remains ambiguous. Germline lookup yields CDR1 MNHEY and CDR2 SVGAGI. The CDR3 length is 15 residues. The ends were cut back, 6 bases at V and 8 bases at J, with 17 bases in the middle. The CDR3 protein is CASSPGVGFDSPLHF. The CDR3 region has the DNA TGTGCCAGCAGCCCCGGAGTGGGGTTTGATTCACCCCTCCACTTT.

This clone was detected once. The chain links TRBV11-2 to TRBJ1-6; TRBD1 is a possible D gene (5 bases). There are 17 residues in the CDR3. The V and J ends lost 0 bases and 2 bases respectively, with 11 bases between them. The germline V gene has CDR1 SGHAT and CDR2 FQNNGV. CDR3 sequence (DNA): TGTGCCAGCAGCTTAGACGGGGGAATGGCCTATAATTCACCCCTCCACTTT. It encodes CASSLDGGMAYNSPLHF.

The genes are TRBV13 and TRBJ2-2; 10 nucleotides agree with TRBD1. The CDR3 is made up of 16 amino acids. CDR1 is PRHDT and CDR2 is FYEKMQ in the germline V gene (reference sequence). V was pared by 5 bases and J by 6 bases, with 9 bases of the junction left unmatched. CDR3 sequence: CASSPGQGNPPGELFF. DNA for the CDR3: TGTGCCAGCAGCCCGGGACAGGGGAACCCCCCCGGGGAGCTGTTTTTT.

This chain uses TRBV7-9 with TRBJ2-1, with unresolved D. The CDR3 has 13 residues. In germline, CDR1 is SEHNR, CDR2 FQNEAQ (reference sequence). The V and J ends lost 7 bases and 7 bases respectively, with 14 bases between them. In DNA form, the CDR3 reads TGTGCCAGCACCCTTTCGGGTAGGAATGAGCAGTTCTTC. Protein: CASTLSGRNEQFF.

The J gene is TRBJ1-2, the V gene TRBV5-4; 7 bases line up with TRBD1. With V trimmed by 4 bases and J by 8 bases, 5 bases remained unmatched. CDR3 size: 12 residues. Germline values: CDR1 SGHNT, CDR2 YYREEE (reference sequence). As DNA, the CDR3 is TGTGCCAGCAGCAAAGGGACAGACGGCTACACCTTC. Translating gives CASSKGTDGYTF.

CDR3 sequence: CASSYERGGRETQYF. The CDR3 region has the DNA TGTGCCAGCAGCTACGAACGGGGGGGGAGAGAGACCCAGTACTTC. The chain combines TRBV7-8 with TRBJ2-5, with 8 bases identical to TRBD2. CDR3 length equals 15 residues. Trimming took 4 bases from V and 4 from J; bases not matched to a gene: 8. CDR1 is SGHVS, CDR2 FQNEAQ, per germline.

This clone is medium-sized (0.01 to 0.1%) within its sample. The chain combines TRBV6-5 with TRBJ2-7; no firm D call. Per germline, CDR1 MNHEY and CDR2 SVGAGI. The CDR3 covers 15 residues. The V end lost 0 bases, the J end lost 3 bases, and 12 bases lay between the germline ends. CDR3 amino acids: CASSYSEASIYEQYF. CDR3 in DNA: TGTGCCAGCAGTTACTCTGAGGCCAGCATCTACGAGCAGTACTTC.

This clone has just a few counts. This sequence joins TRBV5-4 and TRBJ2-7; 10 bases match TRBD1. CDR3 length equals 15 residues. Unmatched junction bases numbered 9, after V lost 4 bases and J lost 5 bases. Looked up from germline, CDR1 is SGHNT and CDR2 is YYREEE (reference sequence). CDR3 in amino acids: CASSTDRGRRNEQYF. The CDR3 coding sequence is TGTGCCAGCAGCACAGACAGGGGGCGCCGGAACGAGCAGTACTTC.

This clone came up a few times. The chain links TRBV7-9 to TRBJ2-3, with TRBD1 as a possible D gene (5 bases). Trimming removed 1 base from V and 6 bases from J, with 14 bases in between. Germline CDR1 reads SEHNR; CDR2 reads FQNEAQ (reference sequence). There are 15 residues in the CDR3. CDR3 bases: TGTGCCAGCAGCTTAGAGACAGATGCAGGGGATACGCAGTATTTT. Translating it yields CASSLETDAGDTQYF.

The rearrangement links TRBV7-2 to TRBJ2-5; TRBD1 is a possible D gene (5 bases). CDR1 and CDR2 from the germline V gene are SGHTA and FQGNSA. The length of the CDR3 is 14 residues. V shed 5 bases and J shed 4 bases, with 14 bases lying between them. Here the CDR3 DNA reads TGTGCCAGCAGCGCCGACAGAGCCCGAGAGACCCAGTACTTC. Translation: CASSADRARETQYF.

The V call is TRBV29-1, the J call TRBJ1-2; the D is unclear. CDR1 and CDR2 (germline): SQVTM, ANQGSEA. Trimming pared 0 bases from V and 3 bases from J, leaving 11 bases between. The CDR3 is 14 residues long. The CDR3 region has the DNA TGCAGCGTTGAAGATGATCGGGTTTACTATGGCTACACCTTC. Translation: CSVEDDRVYYGYTF.

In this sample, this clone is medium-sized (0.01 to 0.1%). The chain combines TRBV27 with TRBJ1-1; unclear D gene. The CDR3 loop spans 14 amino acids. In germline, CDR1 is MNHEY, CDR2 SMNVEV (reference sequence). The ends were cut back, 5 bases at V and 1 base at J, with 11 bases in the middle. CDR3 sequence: CASSQRRWNTEAFF. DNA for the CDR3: TGTGCCAGCAGTCAGCGACGGTGGAACACTGAAGCTTTCTTT.

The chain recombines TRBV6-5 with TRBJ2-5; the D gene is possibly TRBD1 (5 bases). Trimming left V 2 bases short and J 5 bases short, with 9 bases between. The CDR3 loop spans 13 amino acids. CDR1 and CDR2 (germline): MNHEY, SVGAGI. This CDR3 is CASSYGAGETQYF. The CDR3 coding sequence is TGTGCCAGCAGTTACGGCGCAGGGGAGACCCAGTACTTC.

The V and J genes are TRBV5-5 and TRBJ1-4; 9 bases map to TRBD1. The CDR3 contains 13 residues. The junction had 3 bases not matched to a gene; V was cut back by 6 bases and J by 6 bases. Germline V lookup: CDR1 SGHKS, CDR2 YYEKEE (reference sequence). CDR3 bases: TGTGCCAGCACCCGGACAGGGGATGAAAAACTGTTTTTT. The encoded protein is CASTRTGDEKLFF.

CDR3 nucleotides: TGTGCCAGCAGCGGCGGACTAGCGGCGAACACCGGGGAGCTGTTTTTT. It translates to CASSGGLAANTGELFF. The chain has TRBV9 and TRBJ2-2; TRBD2 matches at 10 bases. The junction had 2 bases not matched to a gene; V was cut back by 3 bases and J by 0 bases. The CDR3 sequence is 16 residues long. Germline lookup yields CDR1 SGDLS and CDR2 YYNGEE.

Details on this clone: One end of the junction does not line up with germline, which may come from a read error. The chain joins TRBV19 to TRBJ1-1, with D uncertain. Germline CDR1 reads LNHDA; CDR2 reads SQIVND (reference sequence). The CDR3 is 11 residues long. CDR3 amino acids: CASGMNTEAFF. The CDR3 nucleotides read TGTGCCAGTGGTATGAACACTGAAGCTTTCTTT.

The DNA for the CDR3 is TGCGCCAGCATGCGGGGCGGGGAGCTGTTTTTT. It codes for CASMRGGELFF. The chain links TRBV5-1 to TRBJ2-2, with D perhaps matching TRBD2 (6 bases). From germline, CDR1 is SGHRS and CDR2 YFSETQ. V dropped 6 bases and J dropped 7 bases, with 7 bases sitting between them. The CDR3 sequence is 11 residues long.

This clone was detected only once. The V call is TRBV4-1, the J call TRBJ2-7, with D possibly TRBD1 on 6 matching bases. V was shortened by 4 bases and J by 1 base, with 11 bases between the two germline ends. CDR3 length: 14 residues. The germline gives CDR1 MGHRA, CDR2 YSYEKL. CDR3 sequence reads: CASSLWTESYEQYF. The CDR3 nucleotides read TGCGCCAGCAGCCTGTGGACAGAATCCTACGAGCAGTACTTC.

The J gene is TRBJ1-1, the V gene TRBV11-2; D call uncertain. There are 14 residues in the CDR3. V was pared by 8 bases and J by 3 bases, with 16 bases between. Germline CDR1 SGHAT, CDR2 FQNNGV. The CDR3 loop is CASAGSIGYTEAFF. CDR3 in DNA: TGTGCCAGCGCTGGGAGTATAGGATACACTGAAGCTTTCTTT.